The sequence of this TCR beta chain was determined in a study of technical replicates of blood from a few donors. The V and J ends lost 3 bases and 3 bases, in that order; junction bases with no gene match: 12. Looked up from germline, CDR1 is MDHEN and CDR2 is SYDVKM. The CDR3 loop spans 18 amino acids. Sequenced by immunoSEQ multiplex PCR; TCRdb stores in-frame clones only, minus some. This repertoire shows 80,000 to 90,000 clones, just under 95% found once; its top ten account for 0.2% to 0.3%. The V and J genes are TRBV28 and TRBJ2-1, with 9 bases that match TRBD2. The sample comprised T cells isolated from PBMCs. This TCR was recovered from a human donor in good health. The chain's CDR3 is CASSFSLAGGQNYNEQFF. CDR3 DNA: TGTGCCAGCAGTTTCTCTCTGGCGGGAGGGCAGAACTACAATGAGCAGTTCTTC.